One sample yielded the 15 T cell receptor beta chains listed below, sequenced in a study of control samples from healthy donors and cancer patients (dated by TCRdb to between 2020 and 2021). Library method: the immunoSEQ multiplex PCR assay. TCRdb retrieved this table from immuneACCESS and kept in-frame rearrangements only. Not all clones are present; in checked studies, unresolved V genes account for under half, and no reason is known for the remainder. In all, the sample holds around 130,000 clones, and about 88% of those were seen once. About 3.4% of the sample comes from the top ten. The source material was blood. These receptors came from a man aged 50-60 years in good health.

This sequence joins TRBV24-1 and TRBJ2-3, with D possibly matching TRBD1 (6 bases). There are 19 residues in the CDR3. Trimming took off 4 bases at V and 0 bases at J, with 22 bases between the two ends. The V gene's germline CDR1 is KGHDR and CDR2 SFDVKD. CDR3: CATSDSWGQTKVSTDTQYF. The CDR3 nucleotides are TGTGCCACCAGTGACTCCTGGGGGCAGACCAAGGTTAGCACAGATACGCAGTATTTT.

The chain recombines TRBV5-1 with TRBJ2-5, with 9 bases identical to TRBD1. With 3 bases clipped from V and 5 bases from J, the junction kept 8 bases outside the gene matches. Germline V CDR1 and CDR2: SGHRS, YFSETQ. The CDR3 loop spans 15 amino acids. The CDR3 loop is CASSYGQGTRETQYF. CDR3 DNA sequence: TGCGCCAGCAGCTATGGACAGGGGACCCGGGAGACCCAGTACTTC. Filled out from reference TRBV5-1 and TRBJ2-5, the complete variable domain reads KAGVTQTPRYLIKTRGQQVTLSCSPISGHRSVSWYQQTPGQGLQFLFEYFSETQRNKGNFPGRFSGRQFSNSRSEMNVSTLELGDSALYLCASSYGQGTRETQYFGPGTRLLVL.

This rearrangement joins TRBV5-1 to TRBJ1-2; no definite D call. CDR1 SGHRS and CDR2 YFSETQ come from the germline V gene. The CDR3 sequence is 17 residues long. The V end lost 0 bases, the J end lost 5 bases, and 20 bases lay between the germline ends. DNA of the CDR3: TGCGCCAGCAGCTTGGGAGACATACGAGGGTTTAGTTATGGCTACACCTTC. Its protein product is CASSLGDIRGFSYGYTF.

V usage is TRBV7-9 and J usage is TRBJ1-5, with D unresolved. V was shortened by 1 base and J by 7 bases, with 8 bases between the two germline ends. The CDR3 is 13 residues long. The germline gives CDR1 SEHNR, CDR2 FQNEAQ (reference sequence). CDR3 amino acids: CASSLDRYQPQHF. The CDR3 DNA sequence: TGTGCCAGCAGCTTAGACAGATACCAGCCCCAGCATTTT.

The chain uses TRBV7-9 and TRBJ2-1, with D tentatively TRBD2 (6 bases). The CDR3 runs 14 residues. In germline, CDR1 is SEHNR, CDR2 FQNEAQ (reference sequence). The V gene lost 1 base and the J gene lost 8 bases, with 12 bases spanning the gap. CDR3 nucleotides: TGTGCCAGCAGCTTAGATGGAGGGTTCCATGAGCAGTTCTTC. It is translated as CASSLDGGFHEQFF.

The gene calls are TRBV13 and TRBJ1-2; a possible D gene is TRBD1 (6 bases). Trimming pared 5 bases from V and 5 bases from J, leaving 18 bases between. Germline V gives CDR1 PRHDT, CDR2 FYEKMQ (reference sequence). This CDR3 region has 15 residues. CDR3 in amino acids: CASSVGTTLGYGYTF. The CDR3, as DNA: TGTGCCAGCAGCGTCGGGACAACCCTAGGATATGGCTACACCTTC.

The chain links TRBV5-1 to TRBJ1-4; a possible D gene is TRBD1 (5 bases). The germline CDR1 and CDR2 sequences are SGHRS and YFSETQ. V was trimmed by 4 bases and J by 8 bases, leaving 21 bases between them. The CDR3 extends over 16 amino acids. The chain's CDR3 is CASSPLSGGSGEKLFF. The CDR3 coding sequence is TGCGCCAGCAGCCCCCTTAGCGGGGGGTCGGGGGAAAAACTGTTTTTT.

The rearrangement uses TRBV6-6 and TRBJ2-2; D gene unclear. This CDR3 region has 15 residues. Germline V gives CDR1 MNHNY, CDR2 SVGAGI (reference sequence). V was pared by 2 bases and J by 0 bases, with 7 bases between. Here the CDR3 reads CASSYGPANTGELFF. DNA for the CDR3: TGTGCCAGCAGTTACGGGCCAGCGAACACCGGGGAGCTGTTTTTT.

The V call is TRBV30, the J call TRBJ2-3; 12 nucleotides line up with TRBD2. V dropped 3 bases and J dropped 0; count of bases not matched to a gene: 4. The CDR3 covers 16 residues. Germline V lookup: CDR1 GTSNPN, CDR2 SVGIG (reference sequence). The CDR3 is CAWSSSGGASTDTQYF. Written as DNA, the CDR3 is TGTGCCTGGAGCTCTAGCGGGGGGGCTAGCACAGATACGCAGTATTTT.

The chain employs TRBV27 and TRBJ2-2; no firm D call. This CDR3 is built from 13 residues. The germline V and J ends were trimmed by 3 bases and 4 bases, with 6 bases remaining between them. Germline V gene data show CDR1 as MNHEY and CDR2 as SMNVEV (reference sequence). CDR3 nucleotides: TGTGCCAGCAGTTTGTTGGGCACCGGGGAGCTGTTTTTT. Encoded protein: CASSLLGTGELFF.

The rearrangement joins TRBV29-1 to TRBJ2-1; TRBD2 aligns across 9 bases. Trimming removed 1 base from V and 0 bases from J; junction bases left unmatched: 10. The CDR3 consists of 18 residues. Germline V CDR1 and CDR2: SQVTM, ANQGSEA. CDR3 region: CSVEVYGEGLASYNEQFF. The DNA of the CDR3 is TGCAGCGTTGAAGTGTATGGTGAGGGACTAGCCTCCTACAATGAGCAGTTCTTC.

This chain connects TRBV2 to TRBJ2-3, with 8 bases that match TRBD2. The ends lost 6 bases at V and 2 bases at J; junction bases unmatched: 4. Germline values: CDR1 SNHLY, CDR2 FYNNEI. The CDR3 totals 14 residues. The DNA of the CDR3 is TGTGCCAGCAGACAGACTAGCGTCACAGATACGCAGTATTTT. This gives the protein CASRQTSVTDTQYF. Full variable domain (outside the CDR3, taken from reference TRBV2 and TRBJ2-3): EPEVTQTPSHQVTQMGQEVILRCVPISNHLYFYWYRQILGQKVEFLVSFYNNEISEKSEIFDDQFSVERPDGSNFTLKIRSTKLEDSAMYFCASRQTSVTDTQYFGPGTRLTVL.

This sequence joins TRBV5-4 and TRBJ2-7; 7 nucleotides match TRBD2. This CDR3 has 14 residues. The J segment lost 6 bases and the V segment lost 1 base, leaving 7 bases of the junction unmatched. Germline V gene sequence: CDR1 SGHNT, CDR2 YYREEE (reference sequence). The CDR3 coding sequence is TGTGCCAGCAGCTTGCAGGGAGGGGCTGGCGAGCAGTACTTC. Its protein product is CASSLQGGAGEQYF.

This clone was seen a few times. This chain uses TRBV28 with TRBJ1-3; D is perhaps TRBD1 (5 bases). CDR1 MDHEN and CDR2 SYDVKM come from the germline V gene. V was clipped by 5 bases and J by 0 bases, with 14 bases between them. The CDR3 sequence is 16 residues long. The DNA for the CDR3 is TGTGCCAGCAGTCCGGGACGGATCATCTCTGGAAACACCATATATTTT. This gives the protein CASSPGRIISGNTIYF.

The CDR3 DNA follows: TGTGCCAGCAGACTTTCAGGGGCCTTTCGGGCAGATACGCAGTATTTT. This encodes CASRLSGAFRADTQYF. This chain connects TRBV28 to TRBJ2-3, with D tentatively TRBD1 (6 bases). Looked up from germline, CDR1 is MDHEN and CDR2 is SYDVKM. V gave up 6 bases and J gave up 4 bases, with 20 bases separating them. The CDR3 is made up of 16 amino acids.